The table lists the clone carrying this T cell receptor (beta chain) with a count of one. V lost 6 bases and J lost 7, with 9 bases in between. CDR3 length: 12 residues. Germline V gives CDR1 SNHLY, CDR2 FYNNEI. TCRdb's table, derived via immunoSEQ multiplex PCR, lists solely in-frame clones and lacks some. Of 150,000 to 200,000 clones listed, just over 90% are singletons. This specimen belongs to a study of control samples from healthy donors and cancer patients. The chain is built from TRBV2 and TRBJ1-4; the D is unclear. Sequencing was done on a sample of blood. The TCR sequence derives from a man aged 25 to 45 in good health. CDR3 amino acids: CASRVLGEKLFF. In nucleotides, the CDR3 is TGTGCCAGCAGGGTCCTAGGTGAAAAACTGTTTTTT. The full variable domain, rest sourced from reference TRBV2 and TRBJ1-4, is EPEVTQTPSHQVTQMGQEVILRCVPISNHLYFYWYRQILGQKVEFLVSFYNNEISEKSEIFDDQFSVERPDGSNFTLKIRSTKLEDSAMYFCASRVLGEKLFFGSGTQLSVL.